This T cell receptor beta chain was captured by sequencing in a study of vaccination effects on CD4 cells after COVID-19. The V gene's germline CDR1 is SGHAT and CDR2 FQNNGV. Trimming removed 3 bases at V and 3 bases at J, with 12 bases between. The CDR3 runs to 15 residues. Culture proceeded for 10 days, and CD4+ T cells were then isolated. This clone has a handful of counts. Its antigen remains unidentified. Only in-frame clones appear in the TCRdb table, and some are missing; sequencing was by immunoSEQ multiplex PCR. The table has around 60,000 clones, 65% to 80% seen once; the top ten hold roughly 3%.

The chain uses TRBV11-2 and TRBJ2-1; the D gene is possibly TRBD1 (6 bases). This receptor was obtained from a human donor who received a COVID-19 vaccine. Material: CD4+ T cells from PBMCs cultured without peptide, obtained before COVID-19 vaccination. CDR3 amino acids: CASSFADRVYNEQFF. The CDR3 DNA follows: TGTGCCAGCAGCTTCGCGGACAGAGTCTACAATGAGCAGTTCTTC.